What follows describes a single T cell receptor beta chain. This sample was included in a study of blood T cell repertoires in COVID-19. The wider study: There were acute and convalescent COVID-19 samples, and they came from the United States, Italy and Spain. T cells, B-cell-depleted T cells, or PBMCs supplied cDNA or gDNA.

Trimming stripped 4 bases from V and 6 bases from J, with 16 bases between. Germline CDR1 reads MNHEY; CDR2 reads SVGAGI. CDR3 size: 15 residues. Seattle-derived patients entered the study during active infection and were followed longitudinally. Per the study methods: From reference gene primer amplification, estimates of nucleated cell counts were derived. Repertoires were generated with immunoSEQ multiplex PCR, while TCRdb's copy carries only in-frame clones and drops some. V, J and clone size derive from that table, while D and trimming were established from the DNA sequence. This table holds 310,000 or so clones, about nine tenths found once.

Material: peripheral blood. The chain combines TRBV6-5 with TRBJ2-1, with a possible D match to TRBD2 (6 bases). This sequence originates from a woman aged 25-40 years with COVID-19, enrolled during active disease. The CDR3 is CASSFSEGGVNEQFF. The CDR3 DNA is TGTGCCAGCAGTTTCAGCGAAGGAGGGGTCAATGAGCAGTTCTTC.